The T cell receptor beta chain under discussion was sequenced for a study of CD8 T cell repertoires and HIV-1 epitope variants. Study results and limitations: Only beta chains were identified, marking proliferation to antigen, not function.

The V end was cut by 0 bases, the J end by 10 bases, with 10 bases between. In germline, CDR1 is LNHDA, CDR2 SQIVND (reference sequence). The CDR3 sequence is 13 residues long. Note on this clone: The antigen is undetermined.

TCR beta CDR3 was sequenced at survey depth on immunoSEQ. Clones were read by immunoSEQ multiplex PCR, and TCRdb kept only the in-frame ones, dropping some. Of several thousand clones in the sample, 60% to 80% were seen once. The chain uses TRBV19 and TRBJ2-1, with D uncertain. Sequencing was carried out using cultured CD8+ T cells derived from PBMCs. This receptor was obtained from a male donor with HIV. The DNA for the CDR3 is TGTGCCAGTAGTATAGATCTAGGAGCGGAGCAGTTCTTC. This codes for CASSIDLGAEQFF.